Sequencing of this TCR beta chain was carried out in a study of blood T cells in healthy people across ages. General study points: Higher diversity, along with more naive CD4+ cells, distinguished long-lived donors from aged donors.

Note on this clonotype: No antigen is known for it. A much larger clonotype is one base distant, so this may be a read error.

Looked up from germline, CDR1 is SGHDT and CDR2 is YYEEEE. This CDR3 region has 18 residues. The use of a sample-barcoded 5' primer and a J-beta primer mix characterized a second PCR of about 7 to 12 cycles. A single record per CDR3 protein comes from TCRdb applying MiXCR to the 5' RACE reads. The repertoire has some 900,000 distinct CDR3 sequences, roughly 26% of them found once; the top ten carry roughly 17%. The receptor was isolated from a woman older than 75 in good health. The sequenced sample was blood. The rearrangement joins TRBV5-6 to TRBJ2-1; 13 positions agree with TRBD2. CDR3 in DNA: TGTACCAGCAGCCGGGGGGCGGGGACTAGCGGGGCCTACAATGAGCAGTTCTTC. Protein: CTSSRGAGTSGAYNEQFF.